This TCR beta chain was captured in a study of cytomegalovirus exposure and HLA in healthy donors. Notes on the study in general: Later on, a genetic analysis was performed. It linked a missense variant in DCLRE1C with V- and J-gene trimming of TCR beta. Cytomegalovirus-associated TCR beta chains were listed, numbering roughly 150. Later analysis identified several of the most significant clusters that appeared linked to common viral pathogens.

PCR involved 60 Vbeta and 13 Jbeta primers. Repertoires were generated with immunoSEQ multiplex PCR, while TCRdb's copy carries only in-frame clones and drops some. The profile shows approximately 180,000 clones, 81% of them singletons. On this clone itself: Its antigen is as yet unknown.

Input material: PBMCs. This clonotype originated in a man aged 18 to 29 in good health and CMV-seronegative.

The CDR3: CASRTTGNNSPLHF. The CDR3 region has the DNA TGTGCCAGCAGAACGACAGGGAACAATTCACCCCTCCACTTT. The rearrangement links TRBV25-1 to TRBJ1-6; 7 bases agree with TRBD1. The CDR3 sequence is 14 residues long. The germline CDR1 and CDR2 sequences are MGHDK and SYGVNS. With 6 bases clipped from V and 7 bases from J, the junction kept 6 bases outside the gene matches.